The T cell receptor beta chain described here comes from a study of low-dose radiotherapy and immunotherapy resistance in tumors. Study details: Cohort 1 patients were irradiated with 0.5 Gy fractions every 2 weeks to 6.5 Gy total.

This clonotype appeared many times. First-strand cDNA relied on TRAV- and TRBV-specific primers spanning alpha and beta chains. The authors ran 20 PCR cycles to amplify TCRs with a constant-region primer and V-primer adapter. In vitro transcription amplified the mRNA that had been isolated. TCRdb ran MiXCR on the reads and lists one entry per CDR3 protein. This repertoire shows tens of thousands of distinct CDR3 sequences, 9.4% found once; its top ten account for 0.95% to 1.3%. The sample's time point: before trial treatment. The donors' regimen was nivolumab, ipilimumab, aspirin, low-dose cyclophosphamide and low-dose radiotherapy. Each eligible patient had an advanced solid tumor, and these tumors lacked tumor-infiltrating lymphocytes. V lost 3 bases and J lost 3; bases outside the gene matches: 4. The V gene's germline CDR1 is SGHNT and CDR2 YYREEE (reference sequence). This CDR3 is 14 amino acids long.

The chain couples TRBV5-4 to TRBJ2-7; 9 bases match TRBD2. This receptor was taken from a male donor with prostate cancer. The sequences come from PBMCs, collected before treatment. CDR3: CASSSTSGNYEQYF. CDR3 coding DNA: TGTGCCAGCAGCTCGACTAGCGGAAACTACGAGCAGTACTTC.